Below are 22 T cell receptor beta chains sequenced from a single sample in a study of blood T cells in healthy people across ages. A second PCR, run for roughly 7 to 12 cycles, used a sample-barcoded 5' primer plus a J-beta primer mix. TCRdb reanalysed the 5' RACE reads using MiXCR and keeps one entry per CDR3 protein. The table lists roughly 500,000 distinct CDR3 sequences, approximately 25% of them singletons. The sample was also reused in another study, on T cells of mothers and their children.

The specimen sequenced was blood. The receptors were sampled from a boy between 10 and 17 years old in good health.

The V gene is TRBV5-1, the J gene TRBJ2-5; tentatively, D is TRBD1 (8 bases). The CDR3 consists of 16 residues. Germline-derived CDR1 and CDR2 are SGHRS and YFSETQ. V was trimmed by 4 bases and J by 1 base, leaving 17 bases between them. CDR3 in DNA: TGCGCCAGCAGCACCGGGGGGACAGGCCTCCAAGAGACCCAGTACTTC. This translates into CASSTGGTGLQETQYF.

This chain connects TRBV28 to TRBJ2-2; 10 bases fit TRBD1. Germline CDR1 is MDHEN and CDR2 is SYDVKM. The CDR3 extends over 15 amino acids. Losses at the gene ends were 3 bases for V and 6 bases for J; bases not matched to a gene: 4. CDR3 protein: CASSLAGTGAGELFF. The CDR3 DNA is TGTGCCAGCAGTTTGGCCGGGACAGGGGCCGGGGAGCTGTTTTTT.

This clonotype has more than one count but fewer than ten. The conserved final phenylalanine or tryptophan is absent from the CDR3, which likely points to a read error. CDR3 region: CASSKGLAYEQYL. CDR3 DNA sequence: TGTGCCAGCAGTAAGGGACTAGCCTACGAGCAGTACCTC. The rearrangement uses TRBV27 and TRBJ2-7; 8 nucleotides line up with TRBD2. This CDR3 region has 13 residues. Germline lookup yields CDR1 MNHEY and CDR2 SMNVEV (reference sequence). V shed 5 bases and J 2 bases; nucleotides not matched to a gene: 2.

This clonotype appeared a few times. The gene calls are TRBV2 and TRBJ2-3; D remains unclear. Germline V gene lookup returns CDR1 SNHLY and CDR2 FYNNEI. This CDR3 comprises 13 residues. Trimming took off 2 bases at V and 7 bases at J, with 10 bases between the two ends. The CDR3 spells CASSEKGRNTQYF. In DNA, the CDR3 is TGTGCCAGCAGTGAAAAGGGCAGGAATACGCAGTATTTT.

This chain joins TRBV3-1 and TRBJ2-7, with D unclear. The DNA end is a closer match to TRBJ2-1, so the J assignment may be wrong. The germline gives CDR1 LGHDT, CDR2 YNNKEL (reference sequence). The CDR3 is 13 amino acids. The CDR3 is CASSQVRSSEQFF. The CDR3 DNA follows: TGTGCCAGCAGCCAAGTTAGGTCAAGTGAGCAGTTCTTC.

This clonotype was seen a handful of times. CDR3 residues: CASSLAGAGTQYF. For the CDR3, the DNA is TGTGCCAGCAGTTTAGCGGGAGCTGGGACCCAGTACTTC. V usage is TRBV12-3 or TRBV12-4 and J usage is TRBJ2-5; D may be TRBD2 (5 bases). The CDR3 is 13 residues long. With 0 bases removed from V and 7 bases from J, the gap between germline ends came to 9 bases.

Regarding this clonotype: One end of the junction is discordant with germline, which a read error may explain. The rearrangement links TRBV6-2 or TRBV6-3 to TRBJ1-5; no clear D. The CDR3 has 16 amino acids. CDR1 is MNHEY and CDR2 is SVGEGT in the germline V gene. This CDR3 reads CASALPTDGLNQTQHF. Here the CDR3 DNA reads TGTGCCAGCGCATTACCCACGGACGGCCTTAATCAGACCCAGCATTTT.

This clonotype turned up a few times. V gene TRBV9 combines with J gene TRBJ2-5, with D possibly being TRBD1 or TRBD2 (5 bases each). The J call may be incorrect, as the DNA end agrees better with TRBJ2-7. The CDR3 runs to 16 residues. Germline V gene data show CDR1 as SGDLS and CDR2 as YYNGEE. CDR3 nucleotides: TGTGCCAGCAGCCCACGTCAGGGATCCGGGACCTACGAGCAGTACTTC. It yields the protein CASSPRQGSGTYEQYF.

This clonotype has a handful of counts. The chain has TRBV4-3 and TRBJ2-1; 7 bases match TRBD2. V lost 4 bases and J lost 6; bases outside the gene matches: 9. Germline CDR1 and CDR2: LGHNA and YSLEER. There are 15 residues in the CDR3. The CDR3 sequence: CASSPETSIGNEQFF. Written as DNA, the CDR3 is TGCGCCAGCAGCCCCGAGACTAGCATAGGCAATGAGCAGTTCTTC.

The CDR3 coding sequence is TGCAGCGTTCCCGACAGGGGGGTCCCTAACTATGGCTACACCTTC. Amino acid sequence: CSVPDRGVPNYGYTF. The V call is TRBV29-1, the J call TRBJ1-2; 9 nucleotides match TRBD1. This CDR3 is 15 amino acids long. Germline V lookup: CDR1 SQVTM, CDR2 ANQGSEA. V lost 5 bases, J lost 0 bases, and 7 bases stayed unmatched.

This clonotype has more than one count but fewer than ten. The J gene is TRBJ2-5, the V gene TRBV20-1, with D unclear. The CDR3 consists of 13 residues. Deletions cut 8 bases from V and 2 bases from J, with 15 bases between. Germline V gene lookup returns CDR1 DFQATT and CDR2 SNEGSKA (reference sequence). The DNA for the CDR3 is TGCAGTATACCCCTCCTCGAGCAAGAGACCCAGTACTTC. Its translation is CSIPLLEQETQYF.

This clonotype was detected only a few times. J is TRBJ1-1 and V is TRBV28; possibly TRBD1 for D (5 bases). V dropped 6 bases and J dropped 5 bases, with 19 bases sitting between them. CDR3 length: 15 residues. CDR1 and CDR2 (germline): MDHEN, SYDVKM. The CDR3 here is CASSLPGTGGTEAFF. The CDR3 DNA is TGTGCCAGCAGCTTACCCGGGACTGGTGGGACTGAAGCTTTCTTT.

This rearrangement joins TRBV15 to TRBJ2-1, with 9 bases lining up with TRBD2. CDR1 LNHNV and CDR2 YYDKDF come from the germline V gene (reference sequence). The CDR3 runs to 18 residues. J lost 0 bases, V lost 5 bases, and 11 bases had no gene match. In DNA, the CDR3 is TGTGCCACCAGCGTGGCGGGAGGGCCCCCAAGCTCCTACAATGAGCAGTTCTTC. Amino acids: CATSVAGGPPSSYNEQFF. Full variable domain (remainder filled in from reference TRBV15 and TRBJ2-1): DAMVIQNPRYQVTQFGKPVTLSCSQTLNHNVMYWYQQKSSQAPKLLFHYYDKDFNNEADTPDNFQSRRPNTSFCFLDIRSPGLGDTAMYLCATSVAGGPPSSYNEQFFGPGTRLTVL.

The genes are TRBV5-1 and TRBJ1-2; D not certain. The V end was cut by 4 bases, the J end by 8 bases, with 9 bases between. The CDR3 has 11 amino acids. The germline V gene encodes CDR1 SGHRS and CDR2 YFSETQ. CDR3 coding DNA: TGCGCCAGCAGCCCCGGAATGGGCTACACCTTC. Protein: CASSPGMGYTF.

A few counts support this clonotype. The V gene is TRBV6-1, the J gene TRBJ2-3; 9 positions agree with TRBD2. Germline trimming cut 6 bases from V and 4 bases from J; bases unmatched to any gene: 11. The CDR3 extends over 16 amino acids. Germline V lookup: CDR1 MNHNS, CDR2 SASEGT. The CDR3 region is CASRPHGSGSADTQYF. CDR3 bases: TGTGCCAGCAGACCCCACGGTAGCGGGAGTGCAGATACGCAGTATTTT.

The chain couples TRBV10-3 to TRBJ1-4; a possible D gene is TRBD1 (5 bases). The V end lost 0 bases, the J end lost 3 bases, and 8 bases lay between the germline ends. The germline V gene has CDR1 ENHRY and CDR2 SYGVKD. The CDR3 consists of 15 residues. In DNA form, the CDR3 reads TGTGCCATCAGTGAGTCCGGGGGTGCTAATGAAAAACTGTTTTTT. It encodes CAISESGGANEKLFF.

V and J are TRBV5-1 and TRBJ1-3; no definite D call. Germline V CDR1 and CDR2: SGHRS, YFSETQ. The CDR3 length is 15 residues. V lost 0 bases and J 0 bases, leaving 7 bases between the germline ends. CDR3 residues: CASSLDSGSGNTIYF. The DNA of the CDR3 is TGCGCCAGCAGCTTGGACTCCGGCTCTGGAAACACCATATATTTT. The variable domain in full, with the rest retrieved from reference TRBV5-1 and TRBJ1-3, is KAGVTQTPRYLIKTRGQQVTLSCSPISGHRSVSWYQQTPGQGLQFLFEYFSETQRNKGNFPGRFSGRQFSNSRSEMNVSTLELGDSALYLCASSLDSGSGNTIYFGEGSWLTVV.

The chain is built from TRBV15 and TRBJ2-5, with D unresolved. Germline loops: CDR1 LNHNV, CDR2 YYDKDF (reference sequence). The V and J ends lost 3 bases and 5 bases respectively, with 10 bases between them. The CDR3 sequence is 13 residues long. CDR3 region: CATSSALLETQYF. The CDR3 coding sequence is TGTGCCACCAGCAGCGCTCTTTTGGAGACCCAGTACTTC.

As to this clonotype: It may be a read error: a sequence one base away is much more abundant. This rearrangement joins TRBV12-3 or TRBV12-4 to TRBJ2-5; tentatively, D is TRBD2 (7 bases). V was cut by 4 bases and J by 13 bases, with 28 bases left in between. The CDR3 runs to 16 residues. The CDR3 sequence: CASSSAGASWFYERYF. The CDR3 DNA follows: TGTGCCAGCAGTTCCGCGGGGGCTAGCTGGTTTTACGAGCGGTACTTC.

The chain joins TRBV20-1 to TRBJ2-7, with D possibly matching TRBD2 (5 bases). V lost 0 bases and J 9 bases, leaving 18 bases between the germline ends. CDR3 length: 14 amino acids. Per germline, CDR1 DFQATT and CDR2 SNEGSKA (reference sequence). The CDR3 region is CSARDSAVTMVQYF. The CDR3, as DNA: TGCAGTGCTAGAGATTCAGCGGTAACAATGGTGCAGTACTTC.

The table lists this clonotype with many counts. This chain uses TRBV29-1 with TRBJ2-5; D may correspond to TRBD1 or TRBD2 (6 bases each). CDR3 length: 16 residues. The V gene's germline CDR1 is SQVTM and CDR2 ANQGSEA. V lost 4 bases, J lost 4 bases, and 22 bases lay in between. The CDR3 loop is CSVGQGRLVLGETQYF. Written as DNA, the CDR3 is TGCAGCGTTGGTCAGGGGAGACTAGTCTTAGGAGAGACCCAGTACTTC.

The CDR3 DNA reads TGTGCCAGCAGTTACGACGACTCCTATTACACCGGGGAGCTGTTTTTT. It codes for CASSYDDSYYTGELFF. This chain links TRBV6-2 or TRBV6-3 with TRBJ2-2; D gene ambiguous. The CDR3 covers 16 residues. Between the trimmed V and J ends, which lost 2 bases and 3 bases, there was a span of 13 bases. The germline V gene encodes CDR1 MNHEY and CDR2 SVGEGT.